This entry features one T cell receptor (beta chain) sequence. Its antigen is as yet unknown. The authors reverse transcribed all of the isolated RNA, so sequencing captured expressed TCRB transcripts. The data were produced by immunoSEQ multiplex PCR, yet TCRdb's version contains in-frame clones alone and is incomplete. The sample includes hundreds of thousands of clones, 30% of them seen just once. The V gene end was trimmed by 2 bases and the J gene end by 10 bases; junction bases not matched to a gene: 11. Per the germline V gene, CDR1 is SGHDN and CDR2 is FVKESK. CDR3 length: 15 amino acids. This entry comes from a study of beta chain features in type 1 diabetes. About the research overall: Sorted cells examined across all samples numbered around 110,000,000. Study-wide results and limits: In the patient group, naive, central memory and Treg TCRB repertoires seemed more alike than in the healthy donor group. Short templates might get an advantage during PCR, and this would be equal in patients and controls. Moderate yet significant TCRB CDR3 shortening was seen in Type 1 diabetes patients in all four CD4+ subsets.

This chain joins TRBV14 and TRBJ2-1, with TRBD2 identical over 7 bases. The sequence derives from a man between 18 and 35 years old in good health. The sequenced material came from naive CD4+ T cells from blood. The CDR3 DNA reads as TGTGCCAGCAGCCAACGACTAGCTCTCTTTGGGGAGCAGTTCTTC. Its translation: CASSQRLALFGEQFF. Full variable domain (rest looked up from reference TRBV14 and TRBJ2-1): EAGVTQFPSHSVIEKGQTVTLRCDPISGHDNLYWYRRVMGKEIKFLLHFVKESKQDESGMPNNRFLAERTGGTYSTLKVQPAELEDSGVYFCASSQRLALFGEQFFGPGTRLTVL.